This TCR beta chain stems from a study of T cells in Graves' hyperthyroidism and ophthalmopathy. Amplified TCR beta CDR3 regions came from RNA transcripts. During a first-round RT-PCR of the TCR CDR3, the HTBI primer set was used. TCRdb itself ran the multiplex PCR reads through MiXCR, one entry per CDR3 protein. The top ten clones hold about 20% of a sample with hundreds of thousands of distinct CDR3 sequences, about 16% of them seen once. This clonotype was found many times. The source is a woman aged 55-70 years with Graves' ophthalmopathy. Sequencing input: blood.

CDR3 DNA sequence: TGCAGTGCTAGGTTCCAGCCCTCCTCCTACGAGCAGTACTTC. Protein sequence: CSARFQPSSYEQYF. V gene TRBV20-1 combines with J gene TRBJ2-7; D remains unclear. V was trimmed by 3 bases and J by 0 bases, leaving 12 bases between them. CDR1 is DFQATT and CDR2 is SNEGSKA in the germline V gene (reference sequence). CDR3 length: 14 amino acids.